In this sample, the clone carrying this T cell receptor (beta chain) turned up once. The target antigen is unknown. Using immunoSEQ multiplex PCR, the repertoire was profiled, and TCRdb retains in-frame clones only, with some absent. This sample has some 130,000 clones, with 93% found just once. This specimen belongs to a study of T cell responses to AZD1222 COVID-19 vaccine. Study-wide findings and caveats: Of the AZD1222 recipients, only five to seven were seropositive at baseline. Targeting of unmutated variant regions was reportedly seen in nearly half of spike-specific TCRs.

The ends were cut back, 2 bases at V and 3 bases at J, with 4 bases in the middle. This CDR3 is built from 12 residues. Germline V lookup: CDR1 MDHEN, CDR2 SYDVKM. J is TRBJ1-1 and V is TRBV28; no reliable D call. The receptor was isolated from an adult in good health. This material consisted of peripheral blood, taken on day 0 of AZD1222 vaccination. The CDR3 nucleotides read TGTGCCAGCAGTTTAAGGTACACTGAAGCTTTCTTT. This sequence encodes CASSLRYTEAFF.